The TCR beta chain under discussion was sequenced for a study of T cells after yellow fever vaccination. Study observations and caveats: The secondary response showed a weaker magnitude and a faster peak, day 5 versus 15. Detected again after the booster were most primary-vaccination clones, at roughly 95% CD4 and 88% CD8.

The 5'RACE template-switching step produced TCR cDNA and added a universal primer site and UMIs. TCRdb processed the 5' RACE reads anew with MiXCR; each CDR3 protein has one entry. Counted here are 250,000 to 300,000 distinct CDR3 sequences, roughly 5.6% occurring once; the ten biggest clones make up 2.5% to 4%. This clonotype was picked up many times. Its antigen remains unknown. V lost 2 bases to trimming and J lost 3 bases, with 7 bases between them. CDR1 SGHVS and CDR2 FQNEAQ come from the germline V gene. There are 13 residues in the CDR3. This clonotype originated in a man between 18 and 35 years old who received the YFV17D yellow fever vaccine. Source: CD4+ T cells sorted from PBMCs, taken on the day of the yellow fever booster vaccination. The chain couples TRBV7-8 to TRBJ1-1; the D is unclear. The CDR3 DNA is TGTGCCAGCAGCTTATCCCGAGACACTGAAGCTTTCTTT. This codes for CASSLSRDTEAFF.